This TCR beta chain was captured by sequencing in a study of CD8 T cells in Susac syndrome. The authors reverse transcribed roughly 0.45 to 1 ug RNA with random hexamers. One entry per CDR3 protein, called by TCRdb with MiXCR from the immunoSEQ multiplex PCR reads. The table records about 150,000 distinct CDR3 sequences, over 95% of them present only once. V lost 5 bases and J lost 2, with 16 bases in between. From germline, CDR1 is MNHEY and CDR2 SMNVEV (reference sequence). The CDR3 runs 15 residues. The chain is built from TRBV27 and TRBJ2-7, with D perhaps TRBD1 (6 bases). The source of this sequence is a human donor with multiple sclerosis. Sequenced material: CD8+ T cells from PBMCs. The CDR3 region is CASSPTGLNAYEQYV. The CDR3 DNA follows: TGTGCCAGCAGTCCGACAGGACTGAACGCCTACGAGCAGTACGTC.